This TCR beta chain was documented in a study of T cells after posttransplantation cyclophosphamide. Profiling relied on immunoSEQ multiplex PCR, and the TCRdb table lists in-frame clones only, not all of them. This sample carries 35,000 to 55,000 clones, none of them present only once. This clone was picked up many times. Its antigen is currently unknown. Losses at the gene ends were 9 bases for V and 2 bases for J; bases not matched to a gene: 3. CDR1 MNHEY and CDR2 SMNVEV come from the germline V gene (reference sequence). The CDR3 is made up of 14 amino acids. On the day of bone marrow donation, the related graft donor provided peripheral blood. Study results and limitations: Blood and skin or GI T cell repertoires showed limited TRB overlap. Later blood repertoires were often dominated by clones from the donor CD8+ memory compartment.

The clonotype was recovered from a middle-aged man in good health, CMV-negative, and a related stem cell transplant donor. Material for sequencing was PBMCs. The chain recombines TRBV27 with TRBJ2-1; TRBD2 matches at 11 bases. CDR3 loop: CASSGRATYNEQFF. CDR3 sequence (DNA): TGTGCCAGTAGCGGGAGGGCGACCTACAATGAGCAGTTCTTC.